Here is one TCR beta chain with its context. Its antigen is currently unknown. Trimming removed 4 bases from V and 0 bases from J, with 12 bases in between. CDR1 SEHNR and CDR2 FQNEAQ come from the germline V gene (reference sequence). The CDR3 runs 15 residues. The source of the sample is a study of PD-1 blockade in classical Hodgkin lymphoma. Study-level results: Newly diagnosed patients reportedly had lower baseline TCR diversity than healthy donors. CD4+ TCR diversity rose significantly by C4D1, and CD8+ TCR diversity did not.

Repertoires were generated with immunoSEQ multiplex PCR, while TCRdb's copy carries only in-frame clones and drops some. The table includes tens of thousands of clones, around 91% detected once. No patient escaped relapse after autologous stem cell transplantation, and brentuximab vedotin exposure varied. Best response was recorded as complete response, partial response or progressive disease. This rearrangement joins TRBV7-9 to TRBJ1-1; the D gene is possibly TRBD1 (5 bases). The starting material was peripheral blood mononuclear cells (PBMCs), obtained at baseline. The source is a human donor with classical Hodgkin lymphoma. CDR3 coding DNA: TGTGCCAGCAGCTCAGGGCAGGTCCTGAACACTGAAGCTTTCTTT. This codes for CASSSGQVLNTEAFF.